This entry features one T cell receptor beta chain sequence. Its specificity is not known. The CDR3 consists of 14 residues. Unmatched junction bases numbered 9, after V lost 2 bases and J lost 9 bases. Germline-derived CDR1 and CDR2 are SQVTM and ANQGSEA. Regarding time point: week 5, during vaccination. Vaccination comprised doses that each held 300 ug of mutant IDH1 20-mer peptide, plus topical imiquimod. Each tumor in the donors was a new WHO grade 3 or 4 astrocytoma, IDH1-mutant and ATRX-lost. This sample is drawn from a study of a mutant IDH1 vaccine in newly diagnosed glioma. Across the whole study: Across weeks 1, 3, 5, 7, 11, 15, 19 and 23, patients received a vaccination each time, eight in all. A roughly 62% male, approximately 38% female split and a mean age of about 43 years characterized treated patients.

Method: immunoSEQ multiplex PCR; TCRdb's copy keeps in-frame clones and lacks some. The profile covers about 26,000 clones, with 79% appearing a single time and more than 5.5% taken by the ten largest. The input for sequencing was PBMCs, taken from a glioma patient whose treatment included an IDH1 peptide vaccine. V gene TRBV29-1 combines with J gene TRBJ2-3; 9 bases match TRBD2. This receptor was taken from a man in his forties with glioma. Some clones in this sample may be carry-over from other donors' samples. In DNA form, the CDR3 reads TGCAGCGTTGAATATGATAGCGGGGGAGGAACGCAGTATTTT. Amino acids: CSVEYDSGGGTQYF.